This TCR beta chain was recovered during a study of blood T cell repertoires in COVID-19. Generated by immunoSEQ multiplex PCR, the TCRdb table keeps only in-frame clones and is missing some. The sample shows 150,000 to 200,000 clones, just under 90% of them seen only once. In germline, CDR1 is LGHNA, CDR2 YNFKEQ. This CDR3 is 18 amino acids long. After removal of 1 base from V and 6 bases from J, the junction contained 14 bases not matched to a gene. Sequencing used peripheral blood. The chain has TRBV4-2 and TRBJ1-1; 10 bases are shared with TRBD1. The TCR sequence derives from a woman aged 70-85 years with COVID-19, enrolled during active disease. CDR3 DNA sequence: TGTGCCAGCAGCCAAGGCCTAGGACAGGGGGGAACGCGGCCTGAAGCTTTCTTT. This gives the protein CASSQGLGQGGTRPEAFF.